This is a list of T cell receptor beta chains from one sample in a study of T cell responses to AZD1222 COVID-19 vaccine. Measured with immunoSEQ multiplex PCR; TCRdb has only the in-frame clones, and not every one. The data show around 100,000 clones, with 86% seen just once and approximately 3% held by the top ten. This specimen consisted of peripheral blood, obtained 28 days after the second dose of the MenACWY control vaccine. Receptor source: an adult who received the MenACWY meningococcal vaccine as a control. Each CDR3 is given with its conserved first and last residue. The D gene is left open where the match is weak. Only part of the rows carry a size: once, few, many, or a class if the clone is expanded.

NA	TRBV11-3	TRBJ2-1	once	TGTGCCAGCAGCTTGTCCAGGGTCAATGAGCAGTTCTTC	CASSLSRVNEQFF
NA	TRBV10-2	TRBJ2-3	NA	TGCGCCAGCAGTGATCAGGGAGATACGCAGTATTTT	CASSDQGDTQYF
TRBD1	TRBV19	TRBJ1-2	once	TGTGCCAGTAGTCTTGCGACAGGGATGGCCTATGGCTACACCTTC	CASSLATGMAYGYTF
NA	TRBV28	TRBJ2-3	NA	TGTGCCAGCAGTACTGGGGGGCGGGGGCCCACAGATACGCAGTATTTT	CASSTGGRGPTDTQYF
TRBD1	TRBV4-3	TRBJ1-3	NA	TGCGCCAGCAGCCAGGCTACAGGGGGCCAAGGAAACACCATATATTTT	CASSQATGGQGNTIYF
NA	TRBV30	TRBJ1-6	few	TGTGCCTGGAGTGGCAGGGTGGCCTATAATTCACCCCTCCACTTT	CAWSGRVAYNSPLHF
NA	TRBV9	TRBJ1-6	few	TGTGCCAGCAGCGTAGGAGGGACGAGGGGTAATTCACCCCTCCACTTT	CASSVGGTRGNSPLHF
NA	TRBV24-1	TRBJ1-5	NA	TGTGCCACCAGTGACCCCGGGACGGGCAATCAGCCCCAGCATTTT	CATSDPGTGNQPQHF
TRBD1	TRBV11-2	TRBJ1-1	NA	TGTGCCAGCAGCTTAGTATCCGGGACAGGGTGGGGGAACACTGAAGCTTTCTTT	CASSLVSGTGWGNTEAFF
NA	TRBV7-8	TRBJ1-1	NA	TGTGCCAGCAGCTTATCCCTAACCGGCGCCTTGAAAACTCCTTTCTTT	CASSLSLTGALKTPFF
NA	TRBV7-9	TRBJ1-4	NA	TGTGCCAGCAGCTCGGGGGGAGGGAATGAAAAACTGTTTTTT	CASSSGGGNEKLFF
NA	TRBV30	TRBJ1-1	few	TGTGCCTGGAGTGAGAACGAGGGTAGCGCTGAAGCTTTCTTT	CAWSENEGSAEAFF
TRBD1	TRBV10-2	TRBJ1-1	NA	TGCGCCAGCAAGGCGGGACAGGGGGCCCCGAGGGCTTTCTTT	CASKAGQGAPRAFF
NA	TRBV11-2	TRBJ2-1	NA	TGTGCCAGCAGCTTAGTGAGAGGTCGCGGGGGCGCCAACAATGAGCAGTTCTTC	CASSLVRGRGGANNEQFF
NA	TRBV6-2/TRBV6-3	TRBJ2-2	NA	TGTGCCAGCAGTTACTTAGGGGATTCGAACACCGGGGAGCTGTTTTTT	CASSYLGDSNTGELFF
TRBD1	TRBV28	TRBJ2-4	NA	TGTGCCAGCAGTCCGACCGGGACAGGGGGGGAAAACATTCAGTACTTC	CASSPTGTGGENIQYF
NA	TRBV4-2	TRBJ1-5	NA	TGTGCCAGCAGCCAAGGTGGCCTGAGTAATCAGCCCCAGCATTTT	CASSQGGLSNQPQHF
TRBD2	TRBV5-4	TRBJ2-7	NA	TGTGCCAGCAGCTTGGGGCGGGGGGCCACCTACGAGCAGTACTTC	CASSLGRGATYEQYF
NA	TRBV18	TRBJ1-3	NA	TGTGCCAGCTCACCACCGTCGGGGGCGCGGGGAAACACCATATATTTT	CASSPPSGARGNTIYF
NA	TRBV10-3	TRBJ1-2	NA	TGTGCCATCAGAGTGCCGGGGGACTATGGCTACACCTTC	CAIRVPGDYGYTF
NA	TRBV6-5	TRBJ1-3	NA	TGTGCCAGCAGTTACGGGCAGCACTCTGGAAACACCATATATTTT	CASSYGQHSGNTIYF
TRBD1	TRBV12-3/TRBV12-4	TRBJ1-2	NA	TGTGCCAGCAGTTGGGGGACAGGGTATGGCTACACCTTC	CASSWGTGYGYTF
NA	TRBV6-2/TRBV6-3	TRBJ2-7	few	TGTGCCAGCAGTTTGGAACAGAAAATGTACGAGCAGTACTTC	CASSLEQKMYEQYF
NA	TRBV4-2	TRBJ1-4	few	TGTGCCAGCAGCCAAGATGGGAGAATTGCAACTAATGAAAAACTGTTTTTT	CASSQDGRIATNEKLFF
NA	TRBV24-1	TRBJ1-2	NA	TGTGCCACCAGTGAGCAGGGGTATGGCTACACCTTC	CATSEQGYGYTF
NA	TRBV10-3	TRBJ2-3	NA	TGTGCCATCAGTGTGTCGGAGAGCACAGATACGCAGTATTTT	CAISVSESTDTQYF
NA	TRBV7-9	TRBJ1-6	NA	TGTGCCAGCAGCTTAAGAACTTTACCCCTCCACTTT	CASSLRTLPLHF
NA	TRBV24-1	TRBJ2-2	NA	TGTGCCACCAAGGCGGGGACGAACACCGGGGAGCTGTTTTTT	CATKAGTNTGELFF
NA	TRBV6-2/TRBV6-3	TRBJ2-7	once	TGTGCCAGCAGTTACTTCGGCTTACCCTACGAGCAGTACTTC	CASSYFGLPYEQYF
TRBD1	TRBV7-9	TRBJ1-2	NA	TGTGCCACCCAGATGACAGGGGATGGCTACACCTTC	CATQMTGDGYTF
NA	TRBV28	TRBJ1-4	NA	TGTGCCAGCAGGTCAGACAGTCAAGGGGAAAAACTGTTTTTT	CASRSDSQGEKLFF
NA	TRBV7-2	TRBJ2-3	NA	TGTGCCAGCAGCCCTCAGGCAGATACGCAGTATTTT	CASSPQADTQYF
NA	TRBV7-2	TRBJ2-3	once	TGTGCCAGCAGCTTAGCGGCGGGGAGCACAGATACGCAGTATTTT	CASSLAAGSTDTQYF
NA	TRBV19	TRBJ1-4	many	TGTGCCAGTAGACCACGGACAGCAACTAATGAAAAACTGTTTTTT	CASRPRTATNEKLFF
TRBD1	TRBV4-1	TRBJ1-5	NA	TGCGCCAGCAGCCAAGCCGGGACAGGATTCAATCAGCCCCAGCATTTT	CASSQAGTGFNQPQHF
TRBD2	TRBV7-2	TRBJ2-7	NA	TGTGCCAGCAGCTTAAGGCTGTTTCCTAGCGGGGGGCCGTACGAGCAGTACTTC	CASSLRLFPSGGPYEQYF
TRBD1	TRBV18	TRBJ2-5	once	TGTGCCAGCTCACCCCGACAGGGGGAGGGGGAGACCCAGTACTTC	CASSPRQGEGETQYF
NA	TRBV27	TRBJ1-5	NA	TGTGCCAGCAGTCCCTTCGGGAGGGTTTTGAATCAGCCCCAGCATTTT	CASSPFGRVLNQPQHF
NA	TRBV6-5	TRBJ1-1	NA	TGTGCCAGCGCTCGGGGGGACACTGAAGCTTTCTTT	CASARGDTEAFF
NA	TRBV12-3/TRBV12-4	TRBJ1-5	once	TGTGCCAGCAGTTCCGAGGTAAGGCAGCCCCAGCATTTT	CASSSEVRQPQHF